The 15 T cell receptor beta chains in this list originate from one sample, sequenced in a study of shared clonotypes between healthy human individuals. Sequencing used immunoSEQ multiplex PCR; TCRdb keeps in-frame clones, though not all of them. Of roughly 810,000 clones in the sample, 96% were seen once. CD45RO-negative cells were positively selected for CCR7, leaving out terminally differentiated effector memory CD45RA+ cells. Sequencing was performed on naive CD8+ T cells sorted from blood. These receptor sequences come from a man aged 25 to 40 in good health.

The chain recombines TRBV11-2 with TRBJ2-7, with 9 bases matching TRBD2. With 5 bases clipped from V and 4 bases from J, the junction kept 3 bases outside the gene matches. The CDR3 length is 13 residues. CDR1 is SGHAT, CDR2 FQNNGV, per germline. CDR3 protein: CASSHGLAYEQYF. The CDR3 region has the DNA TGTGCCAGCAGCCACGGACTAGCGTACGAGCAGTACTTC. Filled out from reference TRBV11-2 and TRBJ2-7, the complete variable domain reads EAGVAQSPRYKIIEKRQSVAFWCNPISGHATLYWYQQILGQGPKLLIQFQNNGVVDDSQLPKDRFSAERLKGVDSTLKIQPAKLEDSAVYLCASSHGLAYEQYFGPGTRLTVT.

The chain is built from TRBV6-6 and TRBJ2-2; 8 bases align to TRBD2. The junction had 6 bases not matched to a gene; V was cut back by 10 bases and J by 8 bases. There are 12 residues in the CDR3. Germline lookup yields CDR1 MNHNY and CDR2 SVGAGI (reference sequence). The CDR3 loop reads CATPAGVGELFF. The CDR3 DNA is TGTGCCACCCCAGCGGGAGTTGGGGAGCTGTTTTTT.

V is TRBV11-3 and J is TRBJ2-3; 8 bases match TRBD2. The junction had 6 bases not matched to a gene; V was cut back by 5 bases and J by 8 bases. Germline V lookup: CDR1 SGHNT, CDR2 YENEEA. This CDR3 spans 13 amino acids. The CDR3 spells CASSDAGGGTQYF. CDR3 bases: TGTGCCAGCAGCGACGCCGGGGGGGGTACGCAGTATTTT.

This chain links TRBV7-9 with TRBJ2-2; no reliable D call. The CDR3 is made up of 12 amino acids. V was trimmed by 2 bases and J by 6 bases, leaving 4 bases between them. CDR1 is SEHNR, CDR2 FQNEAQ, per germline (reference sequence). CDR3 coding DNA: TGTGCCAGCAGCTTACGCCCCGGGGAGCTGTTTTTT. Its protein is CASSLRPGELFF.

V gene TRBV15 combines with J gene TRBJ2-2; TRBD2 matches 8 bases. Losses at the gene ends were 2 bases for V and 5 bases for J; bases not matched to a gene: 4. Germline CDR1 and CDR2: LNHNV and YYDKDF (reference sequence). The length of the CDR3 is 15 residues. The CDR3 nucleotides read TGTGCCACCAGCAGATCCGGGACTAGAACCGGGGAGCTGTTTTTT. Residues: CATSRSGTRTGELFF. Full variable domain (rest looked up from reference TRBV15 and TRBJ2-2): DAMVIQNPRYQVTQFGKPVTLSCSQTLNHNVMYWYQQKSSQAPKLLFHYYDKDFNNEADTPDNFQSRRPNTSFCFLDIRSPGLGDTAMYLCATSRSGTRTGELFFGEGSRLTVL.

The chain employs TRBV7-3 and TRBJ1-2; tentatively, D is TRBD1 (5 bases). V lost 5 bases, J lost 4 bases, and 11 bases lay in between. The CDR3 is made up of 13 amino acids. Per the germline V gene, CDR1 is SGHTA and CDR2 is FQGTGA. For the CDR3, the DNA is TGTGCCAGCAGCCTAAGGGGATCCTATGGCTACACCTTC. Amino acid sequence: CASSLRGSYGYTF.

This chain links TRBV29-1 with TRBJ2-5; D uncertain. CDR1 is SQVTM and CDR2 is ANQGSEA in the germline V gene. The length of the CDR3 is 11 residues. Trimming stripped 7 bases from V and 7 bases from J, with 13 bases between. CDR3 nucleotides: TGCAGCGCCGACATGGCTGGGACCCAGTACTTC. Encoded protein: CSADMAGTQYF.

The genes are TRBV5-1 and TRBJ2-1, with D hard to call. Trimming took off 0 bases at V and 10 bases at J, with 11 bases between the two ends. The CDR3 has 13 amino acids. CDR1 and CDR2 (germline): SGHRS, YFSETQ. In nucleotides, the CDR3 is TGCGCCAGCAGCTTGGGCCTAATGGACGAGCAGTTCTTC. It codes for CASSLGLMDEQFF.

The gene calls are TRBV9 and TRBJ1-4; D is unclear. The germline V and J ends were trimmed by 4 bases and 5 bases, with 18 bases remaining between them. There are 16 residues in the CDR3. Looked up from germline, CDR1 is SGDLS and CDR2 is YYNGEE. The CDR3 here is CASSPLTAPENEKLFF. DNA for the CDR3: TGTGCCAGCAGCCCTTTAACCGCTCCGGAAAATGAAAAACTGTTTTTT. Filled out from reference TRBV9 and TRBJ1-4, the complete variable domain reads DSGVTQTPKHLITATGQRVTLRCSPRSGDLSVYWYQQSLDQGLQFLIQYYNGEERAKGNILERFSAQQFPDLHSELNLSSLELGDSALYFCASSPLTAPENEKLFFGSGTQLSVL.

The chain has TRBV12-5 and TRBJ2-3, with a possible D match to TRBD2 (5 bases). The CDR3 runs to 16 residues. Between the trimmed V and J ends, which lost 6 bases and 2 bases, there was a span of 18 bases. Germline V gene lookup returns CDR1 LGHNT and CDR2 FRNRAP. The CDR3 spells CASGATTTTSTDTQYF. CDR3 coding DNA: TGTGCTAGTGGAGCGACTACCACAACCTCCACAGATACGCAGTATTTT.

The chain recombines TRBV19 with TRBJ2-7, with 7 nucleotides matching TRBD1. Looked up from germline, CDR1 is LNHDA and CDR2 is SQIVND (reference sequence). This CDR3 contains 13 residues. J lost 2 bases, V lost 5 bases, and 3 bases had no gene match. CDR3 in DNA: TGTGCCAGTAGTCTGGGACAGCCCTACGAGCAGTACTTC. Translating gives CASSLGQPYEQYF.

The rearrangement joins TRBV27 to TRBJ2-2, with D tentatively TRBD2 (6 bases). The germline gives CDR1 MNHEY, CDR2 SMNVEV (reference sequence). CDR3 length: 16 amino acids. V was clipped by 5 bases and J by 2 bases, with 15 bases between them. The CDR3 spells CASSPLAGLNTGELFF. CDR3 sequence (DNA): TGTGCCAGCAGTCCTCTCGCGGGATTAAACACCGGGGAGCTGTTTTTT.

The chain uses TRBV2 and TRBJ2-7, with TRBD2 identical over 8 bases. Looked up from germline, CDR1 is SNHLY and CDR2 is FYNNEI. The CDR3 has 15 amino acids. Unmatched junction bases numbered 4, after V lost 1 base and J lost 2 bases. As DNA, the CDR3 is TGTGCCAGCAGTGAAGGGACTAGCCGAACCTACGAGCAGTACTTC. This translates into CASSEGTSRTYEQYF.

This chain joins TRBV28 and TRBJ2-3; TRBD2 agrees at 7 bases. Germline loops: CDR1 MDHEN, CDR2 SYDVKM. V trimming: 2 bases; J trimming: 1 base; junction bases outside the gene matches: 15. The CDR3 loop spans 19 amino acids. DNA for the CDR3: TGTGCCAGCAGTTTAGGTCTAGCGGCCCCCCACGGAGGCACAGATACGCAGTATTTT. Its translation is CASSLGLAAPHGGTDTQYF.

This chain uses TRBV28 with TRBJ2-3, with TRBD2 identical over 8 bases. This CDR3 has 13 amino acids. With 5 bases clipped from V and 10 bases from J, the junction kept 8 bases outside the gene matches. Germline-derived CDR1 and CDR2 are MDHEN and SYDVKM. CDR3 sequence reads: CASSHSGIDPQYF. The CDR3 nucleotides read TGTGCCAGCAGTCATAGCGGGATCGATCCGCAGTATTTT. The full variable domain, its missing parts supplied by reference TRBV28 and TRBJ2-3, is DVKVTQSSRYLVKRTGEKVFLECVQDMDHENMFWYRQDPGLGLRLIYFSYDVKMKEKGDIPEGYSVSREKKERFSLILESASTNQTSMYLCASSHSGIDPQYFGPGTRLTVL.